The 10 T cell receptor beta chains given below trace back to one sample, sequenced in a study of molecular identifiers for immune sequencing clone quantification (dated by TCRdb to 2016 to 2019). The library was generated by PCR. The reads were generated on an Illumina HiSeq 4000. TCRdb trimmed the raw reads at Q25, called clones with MiXCR and kept productive beta chains. Every distinct CDR3 protein forms one entry, paired with its most common genes and DNA. This sample holds 60,000 to 65,000 distinct CDR3 sequences; roughly a fifth were observed only once. The ten largest clones capture 1.4% of the sample. Sequenced: naive CD8+ T cells from blood, with Jurkat cell RNA spiked in. The label giving this sample's cell subset or site can be read as: FACS-sorted CD8+CD4-CCR7+CD45RA+ naive T cells. All receptors come from a human donor in good health. Some libraries in this study had Jurkat cell RNA spiked in.

This clonotype has ten or more counts. J is TRBJ2-7 and V is TRBV19; D might be TRBD1 (7 bases). The length of the CDR3 is 14 residues. Germline CDR1 reads LNHDA; CDR2 reads SQIVND (reference sequence). The V gene lost 5 bases and the J gene lost 0 bases, with 11 bases spanning the gap. CDR3 loop: CASSWQGGSYEQYF. The CDR3 DNA follows: TGTGCCAGTAGTTGGCAGGGGGGCTCCTACGAGCAGTACTTC.

This clonotype showed up just a few times. This sequence may be a read error, since a much larger clone differs from it by one base. The chain recombines TRBV28 with TRBJ2-7; TRBD1 aligns across 8 bases. CDR3 length: 16 residues. Germline V gene sequence: CDR1 MDHEN, CDR2 SYDVKM. The CDR3 DNA reads as TGTGCCAGCGGTTATCAGGGGGCCAGAGATTGGGACGAGCAGTATTTC. Amino acid sequence: CASGYQGARDWDEQYF.

As regards this clonotype: A much larger clone is a single base away; this may be a read error. The chain is built from TRBV6-6 and TRBJ1-1; D remains unclear. Germline CDR1 is MNHNY and CDR2 is SVGAGI (reference sequence). The CDR3 contains 11 residues. The CDR3 nucleotides are TGTACCAGCAGTTACTCCCGGTTGGCTTTCTTT. Translating it yields CTSSYSRLAFF.

This clonotype was seen repeatedly, ten times or more. The chain links TRBV19 to TRBJ2-3; unclear D gene. The ends were cut back, 7 bases at V and 2 bases at J, with 10 bases in the middle. The CDR3 has 13 amino acids. The germline V gene encodes CDR1 LNHDA and CDR2 SQIVND (reference sequence). Written as DNA, the CDR3 is TGTGCCAGTACCGTGGAAGACACAGATACGCAGTATTTT. It encodes CASTVEDTDTQYF.

Concerning this clonotype: A read error is possible here, since a much larger clone lies one base away. The V call is TRBV4-1, the J call TRBJ2-3, with 11 bases fitting TRBD2. The CDR3 has 19 amino acids. The germline V gene encodes CDR1 MGHRA and CDR2 YSYEKL. The CDR3 nucleotides read TGCGCCAGCAGCCAAACGACTAGCGGGATTACTACTAGCACAGATACGCGGTATTTT. It yields the protein CASSQTTSGITTSTDTRYF.

This clonotype was detected many times. This CDR3 is CASSLGWTEAFF. CDR3 nucleotide sequence: TGTGCCAGCAGCTTAGGATGGACTGAAGCTTTCTTT. The chain carries TRBV7-2 and TRBJ1-1; D is unclear. Germline loops: CDR1 SGHTA, CDR2 FQGNSA. The CDR3 runs 12 residues. The ends were cut back, 1 base at V and 5 bases at J, with 5 bases in the middle.

Concerning this clonotype itself: Lacking the conserved final phenylalanine or tryptophan, this CDR3 likely reflects a read error. The chain employs TRBV19 and TRBJ1-4, with TRBD1 matching 7 bases. Germline V gives CDR1 LNHDA, CDR2 SQIVND (reference sequence). Trimming cost V 3 bases and J 14 bases; bases outside gene matches: 3. This CDR3 has 11 amino acids. The CDR3 DNA reads TGTGCCAGTAGTATTAACAGGGGTCTGTTTTTA. This codes for CASSINRGLFL.

With respect to this clonotype: One base away lies a much larger clone, so this may be a sequencing read error. J is TRBJ1-1 and V is TRBV2, with 9 bases identical to TRBD1. The CDR3 runs to 14 residues. Trimming removed 11 bases from V and 1 base from J; junction bases left unmatched: 8. Germline values: CDR1 SNHLY, CDR2 FYNNEI. CDR3 sequence reads: CAARQGVWNTEAFF. CDR3 sequence (DNA): TGTGCCGCCCGACAGGGGGTATGGAACACTGAAGCTTTCTTT. Variable domain in full (rest from reference TRBV2 and TRBJ1-1): EPEVTQTPSHQVTQMGQEVILRCVPISNHLYFYWYRQILGQKVEFLVSFYNNEISEKSEIFDDQFSVERPDGSNFTLKIRSTKLEDSAMYFCAARQGVWNTEAFFGQGTRLTVV.

Comments on this clonotype: A much larger clone lies one base from this, so it may be a read error. The rearrangement uses TRBV12-3 or TRBV12-4 and TRBJ2-3; D may be TRBD2 (5 bases). The CDR3 covers 13 residues. The CDR3 loop is CTSSLASTDTQYF. The DNA for the CDR3 is TGTACCAGCAGTTTAGCGTCCACAGATACGCAGTATTTT.

This clonotype was detected ten times or more. V usage is TRBV6-2 or TRBV6-3 and J usage is TRBJ2-7; D is undetermined. Germline V CDR1 and CDR2: MNHEY, SVGEGT. The CDR3 contains 15 residues. Trimming pared 2 bases from V and 3 bases from J, leaving 14 bases between. CDR3 sequence reads: CASSYGLRSNYEQYF. The CDR3 nucleotides read TGTGCCAGCAGTTACGGCCTGAGGTCGAACTACGAGCAGTACTTC.